The 15 T cell receptor beta chains listed next were all sequenced from one sample in a study of long-term antiretroviral therapy in people with HIV. Version v3.0 of the immunoSEQ assay ran at survey level. TCRdb's copy holds only in-frame clones and misses some; the assay was immunoSEQ multiplex PCR. The repertoire consists of more than 15,000 clones, with roughly nine tenths occurring once and the leading ten covering 7.5% to 9.5%. The sequences come from unsorted PBMCs, collected 0.3 years after starting antiretroviral therapy. Receptors originate from a man aged 60-69 years with HIV.

The rearrangement uses TRBV10-2 and TRBJ2-7; the match to TRBD1 covers 8 bases. Unmatched junction bases numbered 4, after V lost 8 bases and J lost 4 bases. Germline V CDR1 and CDR2: WSHSY, SAAADI. This CDR3 region has 12 residues. CDR3 bases: TGCGCCAGCGGACAGGGCCCTTACGAGCAGTACTTC. It codes for CASGQGPYEQYF.

This chain connects TRBV5-1 to TRBJ2-3; 7 bases match TRBD2. V lost 1 base to trimming and J lost 1 base; unmatched junction nucleotides: 6. The CDR3 totals 16 residues. Germline V CDR1 and CDR2: SGHRS, YFSETQ. The CDR3 DNA reads as TGCGCCAGCAGCTTGTACCCTAGCGGTCGCACAGATACGCAGTATTTT. This encodes CASSLYPSGRTDTQYF. The full variable domain, completed using reference TRBV5-1 and TRBJ2-3, is KAGVTQTPRYLIKTRGQQVTLSCSPISGHRSVSWYQQTPGQGLQFLFEYFSETQRNKGNFPGRFSGRQFSNSRSEMNVSTLELGDSALYLCASSLYPSGRTDTQYFGPGTRLTVL.

J is TRBJ1-2 and V is TRBV7-6, with a possible D match to TRBD1 (5 bases). Germline V gene sequence: CDR1 SGHVS, CDR2 FNYEAQ. This CDR3 is built from 13 residues. V lost 4 bases and J lost 7, with 13 bases in between. In nucleotides, the CDR3 is TGTGCCAGCAGCTCCCTTTCGGGGACTGGCTACACCTTC. This codes for CASSSLSGTGYTF.

The chain links TRBV19 to TRBJ1-2; a weak D match, TRBD1 (5 bases). Trimming removed 6 bases from V and 3 bases from J, with 8 bases in between. Germline V gene sequence: CDR1 LNHDA, CDR2 SQIVND (reference sequence). The CDR3 is 12 residues long. The CDR3 region has the DNA TGTGCCAGTAGGACAGAGGACTATGGCTACACCTTC. It yields the protein CASRTEDYGYTF. Full variable domain (outside the CDR3, taken from reference TRBV19 and TRBJ1-2): DGGITQSPKYLFRKEGQNVTLSCEQNLNHDAMYWYRQDPGQGLRLIYYSQIVNDFQKGDIAEGYSVSREKKESFPLTVTSAQKNPTAFYLCASRTEDYGYTFGSGTRLTVV.

The rearrangement joins TRBV7-2 to TRBJ2-7; D perhaps matches TRBD1 (5 bases). The CDR3 sequence is 15 residues long. The V gene's germline CDR1 is SGHTA and CDR2 FQGNSA. The V end lost 5 bases, the J end lost 4 bases, and 18 bases lay between the germline ends. The CDR3 DNA reads TGTGCCAGCAGCCCTCGTTTTGGGGCCCCGTACGAGCAGTACTTC. Translation gives CASSPRFGAPYEQYF.

The chain couples TRBV4-3 to TRBJ1-3; D ambiguous. Germline CDR1 and CDR2: LGHNA and YSLEER. Trimming took off 0 bases at V and 4 bases at J, with 19 bases between the two ends. The CDR3 consists of 18 residues. This CDR3 reads CASSQDPERQYSGNTIYF. The CDR3 DNA reads TGCGCCAGCAGCCAAGATCCGGAGCGGCAGTATTCAGGAAACACCATATATTTT.

The chain couples TRBV5-1 to TRBJ2-7; 8 bases are shared with TRBD2. Germline loops: CDR1 SGHRS, CDR2 YFSETQ. CDR3 length: 15 amino acids. V lost 1 base and J lost 5; bases outside the gene matches: 8. CDR3 nucleotides: TGCGCCAGCAGCTTGATCCTAGCGGGTTCAGACGAGCAGTACTTC. Protein product: CASSLILAGSDEQYF. The entire variable domain, with the rest obtained from reference TRBV5-1 and TRBJ2-7, is as follows: KAGVTQTPRYLIKTRGQQVTLSCSPISGHRSVSWYQQTPGQGLQFLFEYFSETQRNKGNFPGRFSGRQFSNSRSEMNVSTLELGDSALYLCASSLILAGSDEQYFGPGTRLTVT.

The J gene is TRBJ2-1, the V gene TRBV9; D is tentatively TRBD1 or TRBD2 (5 bases each). V dropped 3 bases and J dropped 2 bases, with 21 bases sitting between them. The germline gives CDR1 SGDLS, CDR2 YYNGEE. The CDR3 has 18 amino acids. The CDR3 DNA sequence: TGTGCCAGCAGCGACCCTGCGATGGGGGATACTACCTACAATGAGCAGTTCTTC. Translating it yields CASSDPAMGDTTYNEQFF.

This chain uses TRBV5-1 with TRBJ2-6; D perhaps matches TRBD1 (6 bases). V gave up 6 bases and J gave up 0 bases, with 10 bases separating them. The CDR3 spans 15 residues. The germline gives CDR1 SGHRS, CDR2 YFSETQ. The CDR3, as DNA: TGCGCCAGCACACAGGGTGGCTCTGGGGCCAACGTCCTGACTTTC. Its translation is CASTQGGSGANVLTF.

This clone was recorded only once. The chain combines TRBV6-5 with TRBJ1-1; a weak D match, TRBD1 (5 bases). The CDR3 is 15 residues long. The germline V and J ends were trimmed by 6 bases and 0 bases, with 14 bases remaining between them. Germline V gene sequence: CDR1 MNHEY, CDR2 SVGAGI. The CDR3 sequence: CASSRGEGLNTEAFF. The CDR3 coding sequence is TGTGCCAGCAGCCGTGGTGAGGGGTTGAACACTGAAGCTTTCTTT.

The genes are TRBV6-6 and TRBJ2-7, with TRBD1 matching over 9 bases. Looked up from germline, CDR1 is MNHNY and CDR2 is SVGAGI (reference sequence). The ends lost 4 bases at V and 5 bases at J; junction bases unmatched: 12. This CDR3 has 16 residues. DNA for the CDR3: TGTGCCAGCAGTTCCCCCCGGGACAGGGCTGACAACGAGCAGTACTTC. It is translated as CASSSPRDRADNEQYF.

The chain recombines TRBV5-6 with TRBJ1-4; the match to TRBD1 covers 7 bases. This CDR3 comprises 14 residues. Per germline, CDR1 SGHDT and CDR2 YYEEEE. V gave up 4 bases and J gave up 5 bases; unmatched junction bases: 5. CDR3 nucleotides: TGTGCCAGCAGCATCGGGACAGCAAATGAAAAACTGTTTTTT. Translation: CASSIGTANEKLFF.

This clone has just one count. The J gene is TRBJ2-3, the V gene TRBV5-6; no definite D call. V was shortened by 1 base and J by 0 bases, with 12 bases between the two germline ends. Germline CDR1 SGHDT, CDR2 YYEEEE. This CDR3 has 16 amino acids. The CDR3 here is CASSLRLAASTDTQYF. In DNA form, the CDR3 reads TGTGCCAGCAGCTTGAGGCTGGCCGCAAGCACAGATACGCAGTATTTT.

V is TRBV11-3 and J is TRBJ2-1; TRBD1 agrees at 8 bases. This CDR3 has 18 amino acids. Trimming removed 0 bases from V and 5 bases from J; junction bases left unmatched: 12. Germline CDR1 reads SGHNT; CDR2 reads YENEEA. The CDR3 spells CASSLDSPGQAIHNEQFF. The CDR3 DNA follows: TGTGCCAGCAGCTTAGACAGCCCGGGACAGGCCATACACAATGAGCAGTTCTTC. The complete variable domain, with remaining parts taken from reference TRBV11-3 and TRBJ2-1, reads EAGVVQSPRYKIIEKKQPVAFWCNPISGHNTLYWYLQNLGQGPELLIRYENEEAVDDSQLPKDRFSAERLKGVDSTLKIQPAELGDSAVYLCASSLDSPGQAIHNEQFFGPGTRLTVL.

This clone was recorded once. The junction departs from germline at one end; a sequencing error may be responsible. The gene calls are TRBV7-9 and TRBJ2-2; 9 nucleotides match TRBD2. CDR3 length equals 16 residues. Germline V gives CDR1 SEHNR, CDR2 FQNEAQ (reference sequence). The CDR3 DNA sequence: TGTGCCAGCAGCCCCAACGGACTAGCGAAGACCGGGGAGCTGTTTTTT. Amino acids: CASSPNGLAKTGELFF.